The clone carrying this T cell receptor (beta chain) was seen repeatedly, ten times or more. The target antigen is unknown. This sample was taken from a study of neurological immune-mediated disorders. Study conclusions and caveats: CDR3 amino acid sequences found in expanded clones were never shared across subjects, suggesting private repertoires in all groups. The greatest degree of TCR clonal expansion was observed in HTLV-1-associated myelopathy, with the lowest in multiple sclerosis, below that of healthy controls.

cDNA synthesis was performed by 5'RACE with 10-nucleotide random UMIs. TCRdb ran MiXCR on the 5' RACE reads and lists one entry per CDR3 protein. Of about 57,000 distinct CDR3 sequences listed, around 10% are singletons. Time point denoted: longitudinal time-point 1 (baseline). Unsorted libraries were prepared from 2 million PBMCs held at -80 C. Germline CDR1 is LGHNA and CDR2 is YSLEER. Trimming pared 3 bases from V and 4 bases from J, leaving 13 bases between. The CDR3 runs 15 residues. This chain links TRBV4-3 with TRBJ1-5, with D perhaps matching TRBD1 (5 bases). The sample consisted of PBMCs. The TCR sequence derives from a male donor with HTLV-1-associated myelopathy (HAM/TSP). The CDR3 loop reads CASSHDDRKNQPQHF. CDR3 bases: TGCGCCAGCAGCCATGACGACAGAAAGAATCAGCCCCAGCATTTT.